These T cell receptor beta chains were read from a single sample in a study of T cell clonotyping in hematopoietic cell transplantation. The data were produced by immunoSEQ multiplex PCR, yet TCRdb's version contains in-frame clones alone and is incomplete. The sample yields fewer than 4,500 clones, about 17% seen once. Sequences were derived from peripheral blood mononuclear cells, sampled 30 days after allogeneic stem cell transplant. The receptor source for this set is a male patient in his 50s who had an allogeneic stem cell transplant from a related donor, so the T cells may come from the graft donor. Some clones in this sample may be carry-over from other donors' samples. CDR3s include the opening cysteine and the closing phenylalanine or tryptophan. Fields, in order: D gene, V gene, J gene, clone size, CDR3 protein, CDR3 DNA. D genes are given only for firm matches. Some rows mark clone size as missing; the rest say once, few, many or name a class of expanded clone.

.	TRBV30	TRBJ2-4	.	CAWSVLAGPIQYF	TGTGCCTGGAGTGTACTTGCTGGTCCCATTCAGTACTTC
TRBD2	TRBV30	TRBJ2-7	.	CAWGVSGNYEQYF	TGTGCCTGGGGAGTTAGCGGGAACTACGAGCAGTACTTC
.	TRBV29-1	TRBJ1-2	few	CSVDPGSVGYTF	TGCAGCGTTGATCCAGGGTCCGTAGGCTACACCTTC
.	TRBV6-5	TRBJ1-3	large	CASSYSSGNTIYF	TGTGCCAGCAGTTATAGCTCTGGAAACACCATATATTTT
.	TRBV7-2	TRBJ2-3	few	CASSFTLATDTQYF	TGTGCCAGCAGCTTCACCCTAGCGACAGATACGCAGTATTTT
.	TRBV30	TRBJ1-2	once	CAWSVNLGWNYGYTF	TGTGCCTGGAGTGTAAACCTCGGATGGAACTATGGCTACACCTTC
.	TRBV5-6	TRBJ2-7	hyperexpanded	CASSSEFRAYEQYF	TGTGCCAGCAGCTCGGAATTCAGGGCTTACGAGCAGTACTTC
.	TRBV30	TRBJ2-7	few	CAWSVRLVSSSYEQYF	TGTGCCTGGAGTGTTAGATTGGTTTCCAGCTCCTACGAGCAGTACTTC
.	TRBV30	TRBJ2-7	.	CAWSAHDREQYF	TGTGCCTGGAGTGCCCATGACAGGGAGCAGTACTTC
.	TRBV19	TRBJ2-7	.	CASSILQGDEQYF	TGTGCCAGTAGTATATTACAGGGCGACGAGCAGTACTTC
.	TRBV30	TRBJ1-4	.	CAWTRTAAKLFF	TGTGCCTGGACTCGGACGGCGGCAAAACTGTTTTTT
.	TRBV30	TRBJ1-1	once	CAWSGYGTEAFF	TGTGCCTGGAGCGGCTACGGTACTGAAGCTTTCTTT
.	TRBV30	TRBJ2-5	.	CAWNTNPGEETQYF	TGTGCCTGGAATACAAACCCAGGGGAAGAGACCCAGTACTTC
.	TRBV29-1	TRBJ1-1	.	CSVVMGSLNTEAFF	TGCAGCGTTGTAATGGGCAGCCTGAACACTGAAGCTTTCTTT
TRBD1	TRBV30	TRBJ1-5	few	CAWSGGQPNQPQHF	TGTGCCTGGAGTGGGGGACAGCCAAATCAGCCCCAGCATTTT
.	TRBV6-6	TRBJ1-2	.	CASSQTGWYGYTF	TGTGCCAGCAGCCAGACAGGATGGTATGGCTACACCTTC
.	TRBV14	TRBJ1-5	few	CASSQDLDQPQHF	TGTGCCAGCAGCCAAGATTTGGATCAGCCCCAGCATTTT
.	TRBV30	TRBJ1-1	.	CAWTVSWAEAFF	TGTGCCTGGACTGTTAGTTGGGCTGAAGCTTTCTTT
TRBD2	TRBV14	TRBJ2-7	.	CASSRGLAYEQYF	TGTGCCAGCAGCCGTGGACTAGCCTACGAGCAGTACTTC
.	TRBV4-1	TRBJ1-5	.	CASSHPQLQGRGQPQHF	TGCGCCAGCAGCCACCCGCAACTACAGGGTAGGGGTCAGCCCCAGCATTTT
.	TRBV30	TRBJ1-1	.	CAWGFTEAFF	TGTGCCTGGGGGTTCACTGAAGCTTTCTTT
TRBD2	TRBV7-2	TRBJ2-1	.	CASSTQQGLAGNEQFF	TGTGCCAGCAGCACCCAGCAGGGGCTAGCGGGCAATGAGCAGTTCTTC
TRBD1	TRBV30	TRBJ1-2	few	CAWRRGQAVANYGYTF	TGTGCCTGGAGGAGGGGGCAGGCAGTAGCTAACTATGGCTACACCTTC
.	TRBV30	TRBJ2-7	.	CAWSLDGYEQYF	TGTGCCTGGAGTTTGGACGGGTATGAGCAGTACTTC
.	TRBV25-1	TRBJ2-2	few	CASSEYIGADTGELFF	TGTGCCAGCAGTGAATATATCGGGGCGGACACCGGGGAGCTGTTTTTT
.	TRBV2	TRBJ1-4	few	CASSDLANEKLFF	TGTGCCAGCAGTGATCTGGCTAATGAAAAACTGTTTTTT
.	TRBV30	TRBJ2-7	.	CAVTQGTYEQYF	TGTGCCGTAACTCAGGGGACCTACGAGCAGTACTTC
.	TRBV14	TRBJ2-7	few	CASSQVYEQYF	TGTGCCAGCAGCCAAGTCTACGAGCAGTACTTC
.	TRBV30	TRBJ1-2	.	CAWSRQAEGYTF	TGTGCCTGGAGCCGGCAAGCGGAGGGCTACACCTTC
.	TRBV25-1	TRBJ1-2	few	CASSEQTIYGYTF	TGTGCCAGCAGTGAACAGACGATATATGGCTACACCTTC
TRBD1	TRBV6-7	TRBJ1-5	.	CASSDTGVRNQPQHF	TGTGCCAGCAGTGACACAGGGGTGCGGAATCAGCCCCAGCATTTT
TRBD1	TRBV28	TRBJ2-7	.	CASSLSGTGSEQYF	TGTGCCAGCAGTCTAAGCGGGACAGGGAGTGAGCAGTACTTC
.	TRBV30	TRBJ1-6	.	CAWSTTLGNSPLHF	TGTGCCTGGTCTACGACTCTTGGGAATTCACCCCTCCACTTT
.	TRBV30	TRBJ2-5	few	CAWKLGGVETQYF	TGTGCCTGGAAATTGGGGGGCGTAGAGACCCAGTACTTC
.	TRBV4-1	TRBJ1-1	.	CASSQEPGDTEAFF	TGCGCCAGCAGCCAAGAACCAGGTGACACTGAAGCTTTCTTT
.	TRBV6-6	TRBJ2-7	few	CASSNAIYEQYF	TGTGCCAGCAGTAACGCGATATACGAGCAGTACTTC
.	TRBV4-1	TRBJ2-7	.	CASSQGQGAEQYF	TGCGCCAGCAGCCAAGGTCAGGGAGCCGAGCAGTACTTC
TRBD1	TRBV25-1	TRBJ1-6	.	CASSEYYGTDSPLHF	TGTGCCAGCAGTGAATATTACGGGACAGATTCACCCCTCCACTTT
.	TRBV30	TRBJ2-5	few	CAWSEQLQETQYF	TGTGCCTGGAGTGAACAGCTCCAAGAGACCCAGTACTTC
TRBD1	TRBV6-5	TRBJ1-1	.	CASSRDRGNTEAFF	TGTGCCAGCAGCCGAGACAGGGGGAACACTGAAGCTTTCTTT